The 30 T cell receptor beta chains below all came from one sample that was sequenced in a study of T cell repertoires in cytomegalovirus infection (dated by TCRdb to about 2019). For these TCRs, the target antigens are not known. The treatment or condition label on this specimen signifies: in vitro stimulation with specific CMV peptide epitopes to enrich CMV-specific T cells. The data were produced on an Illumina HiSeq 1500. The public reads were quality trimmed at Q25 with fastp and then assembled into clones with MiXCR by TCRdb, keeping productive beta chains. Here each entry gathers all rows of one CDR3 protein and keeps the most common genes and DNA. Counted in this sample were about 270,000 distinct CDR3 sequences; around 20% of them appeared once. The ten biggest clones cover roughly a fifth of the sample. This specimen was cultured PBMCs, taken from culture after CMV antigen stimulation. These receptors originate from a human donor in good health (CMV status not recorded). Some clones in this sample may be carry-over from other donors' samples.

Only a few counts were recorded for this clonotype. The chain joins TRBV6-2 or TRBV6-3 to TRBJ2-1, with 9 nucleotides matching TRBD1. The J segment lost 5 bases and the V segment lost 2 bases, leaving 7 bases of the junction unmatched. The CDR3 loop spans 16 amino acids. Germline V gene sequence: CDR1 MNHEY, CDR2 SVGEGT. CDR3 in amino acids: CASSYPGTGSNNEQFF. In DNA form, the CDR3 reads TGTGCCAGCAGTTACCCGGGGACAGGGTCAAACAATGAGCAGTTCTTC.

Many counts were recorded for this clonotype. V and J are TRBV7-2 and TRBJ1-1; no clear D. Germline V CDR1 and CDR2: SGHTA, FQGNSA. There are 13 residues in the CDR3. Between the trimmed V and J ends, which lost 6 bases and 1 base, there was a span of 9 bases. CDR3 nucleotide sequence: TGTGCCAGCAGGGTACAGACGAACACTGAAGCTTTCTTT. Translated, it gives CASRVQTNTEAFF.

Many counts were recorded for this clonotype. The CDR3 loop reads CASSQDPAQIGNTIYF. The CDR3 nucleotides are TGTGCCAGCAGCCAAGATCCCGCGCAGATTGGAAACACCATATATTTT. The V and J genes are TRBV4-2 and TRBJ1-3; no clear D. The length of the CDR3 is 16 residues. Germline values: CDR1 LGHNA, CDR2 YNFKEQ. V was clipped by 0 bases and J by 3 bases, with 12 bases between them.

The rearrangement joins TRBV6-2 or TRBV6-3 to TRBJ2-3; the D gene is possibly TRBD2 (6 bases). Germline V CDR1 and CDR2: MNHEY, SVGEGT. CDR3 length: 11 amino acids. The V end lost 10 bases, the J end lost 5 bases, and 10 bases lay between the germline ends. The CDR3 loop reads CAIAAGDTQYF. CDR3 nucleotides: TGTGCCATCGCAGCGGGAGATACGCAGTATTTT.

This clonotype showed up just a few times. The chain joins TRBV9 to TRBJ2-1; 10 positions agree with TRBD2. Trimming at V came to 2 bases and at J to 6 bases, leaving 8 bases not matched to a gene. The CDR3 extends over 16 amino acids. From germline, CDR1 is SGDLS and CDR2 YYNGEE. The CDR3 reads CASSVGLAGASNEQFF. The CDR3, as DNA: TGTGCCAGCAGCGTCGGTCTAGCGGGAGCTTCCAATGAGCAGTTCTTC.

This clonotype was seen many times. The V and J genes are TRBV7-2 and TRBJ2-2; 10 bases are shared with TRBD2. V gave up 3 bases and J gave up 2 bases; unmatched junction bases: 6. The germline V gene has CDR1 SGHTA and CDR2 FQGNSA. The CDR3 is made up of 17 amino acids. CDR3 protein: CASSLGSGRHNTGELFF. The CDR3 DNA is TGTGCCAGCAGCTTGGGTAGCGGGAGGCATAACACCGGGGAGCTGTTTTTT.

This clonotype appeared a single time. The rearrangement links TRBV19 to TRBJ2-1; the match to TRBD2 covers 11 bases. Trimming took 3 bases from V and 7 from J; bases not matched to a gene: 8. The CDR3 runs to 16 residues. Germline values: CDR1 LNHDA, CDR2 SQIVND (reference sequence). Written as DNA, the CDR3 is TGTGCCAGTAGTATTTTCCCCGGGACTAGCGGAAATGAGCAGTTCTTC. It codes for CASSIFPGTSGNEQFF.

This clonotype was picked up many times. V usage is TRBV7-9 and J usage is TRBJ2-7, with D perhaps matching TRBD1 (6 bases). Trimming removed 6 bases from V and 1 base from J, with 10 bases in between. This CDR3 region has 13 residues. From germline, CDR1 is SEHNR and CDR2 FQNEAQ (reference sequence). As DNA, the CDR3 is TGTGCCAGCAGATGGGACACATCCTACGAGCAGTACTTC. Amino acids: CASRWDTSYEQYF. Using reference TRBV7-9 and TRBJ2-7 for the parts outside the CDR3, the full variable domain is DTGVSQNPRHKITKRGQNVTFRCDPISEHNRLYWYRQTLGQGPEFLTYFQNEAQLEKSRLLSDRFSAERPKGSFSTLEIQRTEQGDSAMYLCASRWDTSYEQYFGPGTRLTVT.

This clonotype was counted at least ten times. This chain links TRBV7-4 with TRBJ2-7; a weak D match, TRBD1 (6 bases). Germline V gives CDR1 SGHVT, CDR2 SQSDAQ. The CDR3 runs to 16 residues. The V end was cut by 3 bases, the J end by 6 bases, with 21 bases between. The CDR3 coding sequence is TGTGCCAGCAGCTTGACTGGGGGCGGCCATCCCCGCGAGCAGTACGTC. Encoded protein: CASSLTGGGHPREQYV.

In its sample, this clonotype was seen a few times. V usage is TRBV7-9 and J usage is TRBJ2-7; possible D gene TRBD1, 6 bases. The germline V gene encodes CDR1 SEHNR and CDR2 FQNEAQ (reference sequence). Trimming took off 3 bases at V and 5 bases at J, with 14 bases between the two ends. This CDR3 is 14 amino acids long. CDR3 in DNA: TGTGCCAGCAGCTTCCACAATCAGGGGAACGAGCAGTACGTC. As protein: CASSFHNQGNEQYV.

As DNA, the CDR3 is TGTGCCAGCAGTTACGTAGACAATGAGCAGTTCTTC. Amino acid sequence: CASSYVDNEQFF. The chain couples TRBV6-6 to TRBJ2-1; D not resolved. Germline V lookup: CDR1 MNHNY, CDR2 SVGAGI (reference sequence). The germline V and J ends were trimmed by 2 bases and 5 bases, with 4 bases remaining between them. The CDR3 extends over 12 amino acids.

This clonotype showed up many times. The genes are TRBV7-2 and TRBJ2-1; 11 nucleotides agree with TRBD2. V shed 4 bases and J 5 bases; nucleotides not matched to a gene: 10. This CDR3 has 17 residues. Germline V gene sequence: CDR1 SGHTA, CDR2 FQGNSA. CDR3 DNA: TGTGCCAGCAGCTCAAGATTAGCGGGAGGGCACAACAATGAGCAGTTCTTC. It encodes CASSSRLAGGHNNEQFF.

The rearrangement joins TRBV12-3 or TRBV12-4 to TRBJ2-5, with 10 bases fitting TRBD1. V trimming: 7 bases; J trimming: 4 bases; junction bases outside the gene matches: 6. The CDR3 runs 14 residues. CDR3 protein: CASNKGQGVETQYF. The CDR3 nucleotides read TGTGCCAGCAATAAAGGACAGGGGGTAGAGACCCAGTACTTC.

For the CDR3, the DNA is TGTGCCAGCAGCTTAGGGGACAGGGGCGCAACTAATGAAAAACTGTTTTTT. Residues: CASSLGDRGATNEKLFF. The chain has TRBV7-9 and TRBJ1-4; TRBD1 agrees at 10 bases. Germline CDR1 and CDR2: SEHNR and FQNEAQ (reference sequence). The CDR3 is 17 amino acids. V gave up 1 base and J gave up 0 bases; unmatched junction bases: 2.

In this sample, this clonotype turned up a few times. J is TRBJ1-2 and V is TRBV19; 11 bases match TRBD1. The V segment lost 9 bases and the J segment 7 bases; nucleotides outside the gene matches: 4. The CDR3 is made up of 12 amino acids. Looked up from germline, CDR1 is LNHDA and CDR2 is SQIVND (reference sequence). The CDR3 here is CASRDRGFGYTF. The CDR3 DNA is TGTGCCAGCCGGGACAGGGGGTTTGGCTACACCTTC.

This clonotype was seen repeatedly, ten times or more. The gene calls are TRBV7-9 and TRBJ2-1, with D hard to call. CDR3 length: 14 residues. Between the trimmed V and J ends, which lost 5 bases and 9 bases, there was a span of 17 bases. Germline V CDR1 and CDR2: SEHNR, FQNEAQ (reference sequence). CDR3: CASSHSFGRGEQFF. The CDR3 DNA follows: TGTGCCAGCAGCCACAGCTTTGGCCGAGGTGAGCAGTTCTTC. The full variable domain, in which reference TRBV7-9 and TRBJ2-1 provide the parts outside the CDR3, is DTGVSQNPRHKITKRGQNVTFRCDPISEHNRLYWYRQTLGQGPEFLTYFQNEAQLEKSRLLSDRFSAERPKGSFSTLEIQRTEQGDSAMYLCASSHSFGRGEQFFGPGTRLTVL.

The table lists this clonotype with many counts. The J gene is TRBJ1-1, the V gene TRBV11-2; possibly TRBD1 for D (5 bases). The CDR3 covers 18 residues. The germline V gene encodes CDR1 SGHAT and CDR2 FQNNGV. The V end was cut by 0 bases, the J end by 2 bases, with 19 bases between. CDR3 nucleotides: TGTGCCAGCAGCTTAGAACGGCGTCTCGGGGCGACAAACACTGAAGCTTTCTTT. Protein: CASSLERRLGATNTEAFF.

This clonotype was observed at least ten times. The V gene is TRBV7-2, the J gene TRBJ1-6; D is ambiguous. With 5 bases removed from V and 5 bases from J, the gap between germline ends came to 16 bases. The CDR3 extends over 16 amino acids. Germline V CDR1 and CDR2: SGHTA, FQGNSA. CDR3 coding DNA: TGTGCCAGCAGCCCCCCGGCTATAGTAAATAATTCACCCCTCCACTTT. This encodes CASSPPAIVNNSPLHF. The full variable domain, with the rest looked up from reference TRBV7-2 and TRBJ1-6, is GAGVSQSPSNKVTEKGKDVELRCDPISGHTALYWYRQSLGQGLEFLIYFQGNSAPDKSGLPSDRFSAERTGGSVSTLTIQRTQQEDSAVYLCASSPPAIVNNSPLHFGNGTRLTVT.

This clonotype turned up a few times. The rearrangement links TRBV7-7 to TRBJ2-1; 11 bases fit TRBD1. The CDR3 totals 17 residues. Germline CDR1 is SSHAT and CDR2 is FNYEAQ (reference sequence). V lost 5 bases, J lost 9 bases, and 15 bases stayed unmatched. CDR3 sequence reads: CASSKGTGGLTWGEQFF. CDR3 coding DNA: TGTGCCAGCAGCAAGGGGACAGGGGGACTTACGTGGGGTGAGCAGTTCTTC.

Ten or more counts support this clonotype. The V gene is TRBV7-2, the J gene TRBJ2-4, with TRBD1 as a possible D gene (6 bases). V dropped 3 bases and J dropped 1 base, with 10 bases sitting between them. CDR1 and CDR2 (germline): SGHTA, FQGNSA. The CDR3 runs to 15 residues. CDR3 in amino acids: CASSLAGVAKNIQYF. The CDR3 DNA follows: TGTGCCAGCAGCTTGGCAGGGGTTGCCAAAAACATTCAGTACTTC.

The table lists this clonotype with a few counts. V usage is TRBV10-2 and J usage is TRBJ2-7; D is ambiguous. The CDR3 sequence is 12 residues long. Trimming took 10 bases from V and 6 from J, leaving 16 bases between them. Germline CDR1 reads WSHSY; CDR2 reads SAAADI. The CDR3 reads CATSATVGEQYV. The CDR3 nucleotides read TGCGCCACCTCGGCGACGGTGGGCGAGCAGTACGTC.

The chain combines TRBV9 with TRBJ2-1; 9 bases are a match to TRBD2. CDR1 is SGDLS, CDR2 YYNGEE, per germline. The CDR3 covers 15 residues. The V gene end was trimmed by 1 base and the J gene end by 6 bases; junction bases not matched to a gene: 5. The CDR3 loop is CASSVIGTSINEQFF. Here the CDR3 DNA reads TGTGCCAGCAGCGTAATCGGGACTAGCATCAATGAGCAGTTCTTC.

This clonotype was counted ten times or more. The chain has TRBV7-9 and TRBJ1-4, with 7 bases matching TRBD1. The junction had 4 bases not matched to a gene; V was cut back by 6 bases and J by 0 bases. CDR1 and CDR2 (germline): SEHNR, FQNEAQ (reference sequence). The CDR3 is 15 residues long. The CDR3, as DNA: TGTGCCAGCAGTCGAGGGGGCGCAACTAATGAAAAACTGTTTTTT. It is translated as CASSRGGATNEKLFF.

The rearrangement uses TRBV28 and TRBJ1-5; D is possibly TRBD1 (6 bases). Looked up from germline, CDR1 is MDHEN and CDR2 is SYDVKM. This CDR3 has 13 residues. Trimming shortened V by 6 bases and J by 4 bases, and 10 bases separated the two germline ends. CDR3 region: CASRKTGNQPQHF. In DNA, the CDR3 is TGTGCCAGCAGGAAAACAGGGAATCAGCCCCAGCATTTT.

This clonotype has just a few counts. The rearrangement joins TRBV7-9 to TRBJ1-6; TRBD1 aligns across 8 bases. CDR3 length: 14 residues. Trimming cost V 2 bases and J 10 bases; bases outside gene matches: 4. Germline V gene lookup returns CDR1 SEHNR and CDR2 FQNEAQ (reference sequence). The CDR3 sequence: CASSLSTGESPLHF. CDR3 DNA: TGTGCCAGCAGCTTATCGACAGGGGAGTCACCCCTCCACTTT.

This clonotype has only a few counts. CDR3 sequence reads: CASSQDIPGTPSGDTQYF. The CDR3 DNA follows: TGCGCCAGCAGCCAAGACATTCCCGGGACCCCGTCAGGGGATACGCAGTATTTT. The chain employs TRBV4-1 and TRBJ2-3; D possibly uses TRBD1 or TRBD2 (5 bases each). The V gene's germline CDR1 is MGHRA and CDR2 YSYEKL. The CDR3 has 18 residues. The V gene lost 0 bases and the J gene lost 6 bases, with 22 bases spanning the gap.

The CDR3 sequence: CASSLGGGPGNSPLHF. CDR3 nucleotide sequence: TGTGCCAGCAGCTTAGGAGGGGGCCCGGGCAATTCACCCCTCCACTTT. This chain joins TRBV13 and TRBJ1-6, with 7 positions matching TRBD1. CDR1 and CDR2 (germline): PRHDT, FYEKMQ (reference sequence). This CDR3 has 16 amino acids. The V and J ends lost 0 bases and 7 bases, in that order; junction bases with no gene match: 6.

This clonotype was picked up many times. V is TRBV7-2 and J is TRBJ1-3, with a tentative D call TRBD1 (5 bases). The CDR3 covers 14 residues. Germline-derived CDR1 and CDR2 are SGHTA and FQGNSA. V dropped 3 bases and J dropped 4 bases, with 10 bases sitting between them. Written as DNA, the CDR3 is TGTGCCAGCAGCTTGGGGGGGAACGGAAACACCATATATTTT. Translated, it gives CASSLGGNGNTIYF.

Ten or more counts support this clonotype. The rearrangement links TRBV6-1 to TRBJ2-7; TRBD1 matches at 9 bases. The germline gives CDR1 MNHNS, CDR2 SASEGT. V lost 8 bases to trimming and J lost 4 bases; unmatched junction nucleotides: 6. The CDR3 is made up of 13 amino acids. The DNA for the CDR3 is TGTGCCAGCCGTCCGGGACAGGGATACGAGCAGTACTTC. Amino acid sequence: CASRPGQGYEQYF.

This clonotype was recorded many times. V is TRBV6-1 and J is TRBJ2-2; 8 bases fit TRBD1. The ends lost 6 bases at V and 13 bases at J; junction bases unmatched: 10. There are 13 residues in the CDR3. Germline V gives CDR1 MNHNS, CDR2 SASEGT. The DNA for the CDR3 is TGTGCCAGCAGACGGGACAGGCCGGGGAGGCTGTTTTTT. It specifies CASRRDRPGRLFF.